The source of this T cell receptor beta chain is a study of CD4+ T cells in melanoma (dated by TCRdb to 2021 to 2024). With respect to the entire study: Neoantigen-specific CD4+ T cells in human melanoma were investigated in the study.

Libraries were constructed by the immunoSEQ multiplex PCR assay. TCRdb carries this immuneACCESS record with in-frame sequences only. Its versions omit some clonotypes, under half of them owing to an unresolved V gene in the studies checked, with the rest unexplained. The sample table records approximately 20,000 clones; approximately 78% of these occur just once. The ten largest clones capture around 9.7% of the sample. About this clone itself: Its antigen is still unknown. The input lacks base qualities; no much larger clone sits a single base away.

Points the paper makes about the study in general: Neoantigen-specific CD4+ T cells in melanoma were reported to have a range of differentiation states. Neoantigen-specific CD4+ T cells were reported to be correlated with the function of CD8+ T cells, macrophages and B cells.

The junction carries 14 bases between V and J, which are trimmed by 5 bases and 0 bases respectively. Looking up the germline V gene yields CDR1 SGHVS and CDR2 FNYEAQ. The cysteine opens and the phenylalanine closes a CDR3 of 15 amino acids. Just the 45-base CDR3 DNA is kept, in frame starting at base 1. Donors were patients with melanoma. The rearrangement joined TRBV7-6 to TRBJ2-7; the D gene is perhaps TRBD2, on 7 matching bases. The sequence came from a human donor with melanoma. The CDR3 is CASSSSAGASYEQYF. The DNA sequence follows: TGTGCCAGCAGCAGCTCGGCGGGGGCCTCCTACGAGCAGTACTTC.